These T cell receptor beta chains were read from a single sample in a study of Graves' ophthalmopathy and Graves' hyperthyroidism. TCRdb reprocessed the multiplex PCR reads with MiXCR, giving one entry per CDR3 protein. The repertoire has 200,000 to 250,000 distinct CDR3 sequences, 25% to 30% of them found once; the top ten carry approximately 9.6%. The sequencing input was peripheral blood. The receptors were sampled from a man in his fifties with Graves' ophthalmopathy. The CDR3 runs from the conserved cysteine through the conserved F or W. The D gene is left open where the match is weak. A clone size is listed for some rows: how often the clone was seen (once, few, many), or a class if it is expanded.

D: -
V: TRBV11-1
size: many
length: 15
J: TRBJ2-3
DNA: TGTGCCAGCACCCCCGGCGGGCAGGGCACAGGAACGCAGTATTTT
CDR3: CASTPGGQGTGTQYF

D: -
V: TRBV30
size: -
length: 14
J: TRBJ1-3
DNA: TGTGCCTGGAGTGGACCGGAGGCATGGAACACCATATATTTT
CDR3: CAWSGPEAWNTIYF

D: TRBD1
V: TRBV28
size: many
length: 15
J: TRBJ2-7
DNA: TGTGCCAGCAGTTCGGACAGGGCGCTCTCCTACGAGCAGTACTTC
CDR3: CASSSDRALSYEQYF

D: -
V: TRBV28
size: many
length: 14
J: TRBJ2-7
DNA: TGTGCCAGCAGTTTATTACAGGGAGACTACGAGCAGTACTTC
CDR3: CASSLLQGDYEQYF

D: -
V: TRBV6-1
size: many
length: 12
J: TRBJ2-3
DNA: TGTGCCAGCAGTCCTGGGGTGGATACGCAGTATTTT
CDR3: CASSPGVDTQYF

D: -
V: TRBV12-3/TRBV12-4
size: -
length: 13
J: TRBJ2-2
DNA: TGTGCCACTCAAAAACAGGGAGGCGGGGAGCTGTTTTTT
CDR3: CATQKQGGGELFF

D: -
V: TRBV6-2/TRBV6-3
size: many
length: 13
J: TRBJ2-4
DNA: TGTGCCAGCGGGACCCGAGCCAAAAACATTCAGTACTTC
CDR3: CASGTRAKNIQYF

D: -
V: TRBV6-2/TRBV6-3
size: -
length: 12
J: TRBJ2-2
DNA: TGTGCCAGCACAAGTTACACCGGGGAGCTGTTTTTT
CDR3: CASTSYTGELFF

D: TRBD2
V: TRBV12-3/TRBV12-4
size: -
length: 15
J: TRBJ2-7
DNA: TGTGCCAGCAGTTTGATCGCGGGAGGGATCCACGAGCAGTACTTC
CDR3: CASSLIAGGIHEQYF

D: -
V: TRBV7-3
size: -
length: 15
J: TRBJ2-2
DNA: TGTGCCAGCAGCTTAACCGTCGGGAGCGCCGGGGAGCTGTTTTTT
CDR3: CASSLTVGSAGELFF

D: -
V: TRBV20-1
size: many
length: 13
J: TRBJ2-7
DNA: TGCAGTGCTAGATCGGGCGCCGTGGTCGAGCAGTACTTC
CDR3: CSARSGAVVEQYF

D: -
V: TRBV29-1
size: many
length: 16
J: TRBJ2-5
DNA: TGCAGCGTTGAATTAATGGGCAGGACAGTCGAGGAGACCCAGTACTTC
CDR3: CSVELMGRTVEETQYF

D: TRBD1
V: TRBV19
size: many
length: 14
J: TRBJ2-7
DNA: TGTACCACCCAGGGCCGGGACAGGAATTACGAGCAGTACTTC
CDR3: CTTQGRDRNYEQYF

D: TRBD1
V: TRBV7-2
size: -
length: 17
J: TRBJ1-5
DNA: TGTGCCAGCAGCTTAGTGCCCGTAGGGACAGGGGGGAAGCCCCAGCATTTT
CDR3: CASSLVPVGTGGKPQHF

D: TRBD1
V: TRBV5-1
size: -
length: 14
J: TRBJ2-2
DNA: TGCGCCAGCAGCCCCGGGACAGCCGGTGGGGAGCTGTTTTTT
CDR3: CASSPGTAGGELFF

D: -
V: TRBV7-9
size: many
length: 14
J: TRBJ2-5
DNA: TGTGCCAGTTCGGGACTCCGGCTCCAGGAGACCCAGTACTTC
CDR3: CASSGLRLQETQYF

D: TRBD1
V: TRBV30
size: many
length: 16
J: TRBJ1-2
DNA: TGTGCCTGGAGTAGAGATCGGACAGGGAGGAACGATGGCTACACCTTC
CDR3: CAWSRDRTGRNDGYTF

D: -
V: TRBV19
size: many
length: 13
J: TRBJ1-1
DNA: TGTGCCAGTAGTATCGACTGGAACTCTGAAGCTTTCTTT
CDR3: CASSIDWNSEAFF

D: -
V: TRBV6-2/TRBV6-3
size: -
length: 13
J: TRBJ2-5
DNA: TGTGCCAGCAGTTACCTGGAGGGGGAGACCCAGTACTTC
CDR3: CASSYLEGETQYF

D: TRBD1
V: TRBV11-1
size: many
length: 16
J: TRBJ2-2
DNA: TGTGCCAGCAGGATCCCGGGACAGTCGAACACCGGGGAGCTGTTTTTT
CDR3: CASRIPGQSNTGELFF

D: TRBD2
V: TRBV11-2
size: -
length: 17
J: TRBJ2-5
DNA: TGTGCCAGCAGCCCCGGCGGAGCGGGAGGGTACCAAGAGACCCAGTACTTC
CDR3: CASSPGGAGGYQETQYF

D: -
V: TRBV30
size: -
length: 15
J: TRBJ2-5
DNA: TGTGCCTGGAGTTGGGGCCAGGGTGAGCAAGAGACCCAGTACTTC
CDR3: CAWSWGQGEQETQYF

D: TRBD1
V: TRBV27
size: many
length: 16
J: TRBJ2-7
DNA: TGTGCCAGCAGTTTAGGCCGTCCAACAGGGGGCTACGGGCAGTACTTC
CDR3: CASSLGRPTGGYGQYF